This T cell receptor beta chain was identified in a study of somatic mutations in cytotoxic T cells in rheumatoid arthritis. Study-wide points: Among patients with rheumatoid arthritis, but not healthy controls, CD8+ clonality increased with age. Unknown were the antigen targets of the expanded CD8+ clones.

The CDR3 totals 15 residues. Per germline, CDR1 LGHNA and CDR2 YNFKEQ. The V end lost 0 bases, the J end lost 5 bases, and 13 bases lay between the germline ends. The data were produced by immunoSEQ multiplex PCR, yet TCRdb's version contains in-frame clones alone and is incomplete. The table includes about 18,000 clones, 60% to 85% detected once. Magnetic beads with positive selection isolated CD4+ and CD8+ fractions, whose purity was verified by flow cytometry. As regards this clone: Its antigen is undetermined.

This clonotype was sampled from an adult with rheumatoid arthritis. The sequenced material came from CD8+ T cells sorted from blood. V and J are TRBV4-2 and TRBJ1-1; D perhaps matches TRBD1 (5 bases). CDR3 in DNA: TGTGCCAGCAGCCAAGAGAGGCCCGGGGGGACTGAAGCTTTCTTT. As protein: CASSQERPGGTEAFF.